This T cell receptor (beta chain) was captured in a study of post-analysis software for immune sequencing data. Overall study findings and caveats: Five or six TRBV segments, TRBV5-6, TRBV5-1 and TRBV20-1 among them, were found more frequent in patients than controls. Multiple sclerosis was associated with a significant reduction in normalized Chao1 diversity relative to controls.

The V gene's germline CDR1 is LNHNV and CDR2 YYDKDF (reference sequence). CDR3 length equals 16 residues. Notes on this clonotype: Its specificity is unknown.

Presence of unique molecular identifiers characterized the TCR beta cDNA libraries. Input of about 0.95 to 11 million T cells yielded around 460,000 cDNA molecules. TCRdb itself ran the PCR reads through MiXCR, one entry per CDR3 protein. The repertoire has about 460,000 distinct CDR3 sequences, nearly 45% of them found once; the top ten carry 9% to 13%. The chain uses TRBV15 and TRBJ2-5, with 9 bases aligning to TRBD1. The assigned J gene may be wrong: the sequence end matches TRBJ2-7 better. The sequence derives from a girl between 5 and 17 years old with multiple sclerosis. Sequencing input: blood. The CDR3 is CATSNKPGQGSYEQYF. The CDR3 DNA reads TGTGCCACCAGCAACAAACCGGGACAGGGCTCTTACGAGCAGTACTTC.